Shown below are 27 T cell receptor beta chains from a single sample sequenced in a study of OX40 agonist ivuxolimab in advanced cancers. Only in-frame clones appear in the TCRdb table, and some are missing; sequencing was by immunoSEQ multiplex PCR. The table includes about 58,000 clones, less than 90% detected once. The sequencing used CD4+ or CD8+ T cells sorted from blood, collected in a trial of the OX40 agonist ivuxolimab. These receptors were collected from an adult with an advanced solid tumor such as melanoma, head and neck, liver or kidney cancer.

This clone was seen a few times. V is TRBV27 and J is TRBJ2-3; D gene unclear. Germline-derived CDR1 and CDR2 are MNHEY and SMNVEV (reference sequence). The ends were cut back, 0 bases at V and 5 bases at J, with 6 bases in the middle. The CDR3 runs 13 residues. The CDR3 sequence: CASSLSPVDTQYF. CDR3 DNA: TGTGCCAGCAGTTTATCGCCAGTAGATACGCAGTATTTT.

V usage is TRBV13 and J usage is TRBJ2-7; D not resolved. Trimming stripped 0 bases from V and 0 bases from J, with 6 bases between. Germline assignment: CDR1 PRHDT and CDR2 FYEKMQ (reference sequence). CDR3 size: 14 residues. The CDR3 DNA follows: TGTGCCAGCAGCTTAGGTGGCGGCTCCTACGAGCAGTACTTC. Its protein product is CASSLGGGSYEQYF.

The rearrangement links TRBV28 to TRBJ2-3; no reliable D call. The CDR3 contains 9 residues. Germline V gene sequence: CDR1 MDHEN, CDR2 SYDVKM. V was shortened by 8 bases and J by 5 bases, with 2 bases between the two germline ends. CDR3 sequence: CASGDTQYF. In DNA, the CDR3 is TGTGCCAGCGGAGATACGCAGTATTTT. Together with reference TRBV28 and TRBJ2-3, the CDR3 gives the full variable domain: DVKVTQSSRYLVKRTGEKVFLECVQDMDHENMFWYRQDPGLGLRLIYFSYDVKMKEKGDIPEGYSVSREKKERFSLILESASTNQTSMYLCASGDTQYFGPGTRLTVL.

The chain employs TRBV2 and TRBJ2-3; D remains ambiguous. V gave up 4 bases and J gave up 2 bases, with 10 bases separating them. Germline CDR1 reads SNHLY; CDR2 reads FYNNEI. The CDR3 loop spans 14 amino acids. CDR3 DNA sequence: TGTGCCAGCAGTGCCATGCAGGACACAGATACGCAGTATTTT. Its protein is CASSAMQDTDTQYF.

The rearrangement uses TRBV30 and TRBJ2-4; D is ambiguous. The ends were cut back, 0 bases at V and 9 bases at J, with 9 bases in the middle. Looked up from germline, CDR1 is GTSNPN and CDR2 is SVGIG (reference sequence). CDR3 length equals 12 residues. CDR3 DNA sequence: TGTGCCTGGAGTGTTGAATTTTCCATTCAGTACTTC. The encoded protein is CAWSVEFSIQYF.

The CDR3 loop is CASRYTLGSYGYTF. The CDR3 nucleotides are TGTGCCAGCAGATATACCTTGGGGAGCTATGGCTACACCTTC. The chain has TRBV6-5 and TRBJ1-2; D call uncertain. The CDR3 runs 14 residues. The V and J ends lost 6 bases and 4 bases respectively, with 15 bases between them. Germline V gene lookup returns CDR1 MNHEY and CDR2 SVGAGI.

The rearrangement joins TRBV6-5 to TRBJ1-2; D gene ambiguous. Germline-derived CDR1 and CDR2 are MNHEY and SVGAGI. CDR3 length: 14 amino acids. The V end was cut by 0 bases, the J end by 4 bases, with 9 bases between. CDR3 sequence reads: CASSYSERLYGYTF. In DNA form, the CDR3 reads TGTGCCAGCAGTTACTCCGAGAGACTCTATGGCTACACCTTC.

The sample holds a few counts of this clone. The chain is built from TRBV19 and TRBJ1-2; D possibly corresponds to TRBD1 (5 bases). The V end was cut by 3 bases, the J end by 2 bases, with 10 bases between. The CDR3 has 14 amino acids. Germline CDR1 is LNHDA and CDR2 is SQIVND (reference sequence). The CDR3 loop reads CASSMERGNYGYTF. CDR3 in DNA: TGTGCCAGTAGTATGGAAAGGGGCAACTATGGCTACACCTTC.

The chain has TRBV6-1 and TRBJ2-2; D is ambiguous. Germline V gene sequence: CDR1 MNHNS, CDR2 SASEGT. V was trimmed by 11 bases and J by 2 bases, leaving 12 bases between them. The CDR3 consists of 13 residues. CDR3 in DNA: TGTGCCGGGCTCAATTCCAACACCGGGGAGCTGTTTTTT. Amino acids: CAGLNSNTGELFF.

In this sample, this clone turned up a few times. The chain links TRBV4-3 to TRBJ2-2; 11 bases map to TRBD2. V lost 0 bases to trimming and J lost 6 bases; unmatched junction nucleotides: 9. Germline values: CDR1 LGHNA, CDR2 YSLEER. CDR3 length: 18 amino acids. CDR3 nucleotide sequence: TGCGCCAGCAGCCAAGATGGGGGCCTAGCGGGGGGTCCCGGGGAGCTGTTTTTT. Translation gives CASSQDGGLAGGPGELFF.

In the case of this clone: The junction shows a germline mismatch at one end, possibly a read error. The rearrangement uses TRBV7-7 and TRBJ1-5; TRBD1 matches at 8 bases. The V gene's germline CDR1 is SSHAT and CDR2 FNYEAQ (reference sequence). CDR3 length: 17 amino acids. CDR3 coding DNA: TGTGCTAGCAGCTTAGCTGATGTGACAGGGGGCAATCAGCCCCAGCATTTT. It codes for CASSLADVTGGNQPQHF.

This chain connects TRBV7-3 to TRBJ2-3, with a tentative D call TRBD2 (5 bases). Trimming cost V 5 bases and J 3 bases, with 9 bases left between them. The V gene's germline CDR1 is SGHTA and CDR2 FQGTGA. This CDR3 is 13 amino acids long. This CDR3 is CASSADWTDTQYF. CDR3 nucleotides: TGTGCCAGCAGCGCGGACTGGACAGATACGCAGTATTTT.

The V and J genes are TRBV11-2 and TRBJ2-5; no clear D. The germline CDR1 and CDR2 sequences are SGHAT and FQNNGV. V shed 0 bases and J shed 1 base, with 3 bases lying between them. The CDR3 covers 13 residues. CDR3 loop: CASSLDTQETQYF. In nucleotides, the CDR3 is TGTGCCAGCAGCTTAGACACCCAAGAGACCCAGTACTTC.

This rearrangement joins TRBV5-1 to TRBJ1-1, with D perhaps TRBD1 (5 bases). Germline lookup yields CDR1 SGHRS and CDR2 YFSETQ. V was clipped by 5 bases and J by 6 bases, with 14 bases between them. This CDR3 contains 13 residues. The CDR3 DNA follows: TGCGCCAGCAGAATCGGACAAGTGTCTGAAGCTTTCTTT. This encodes CASRIGQVSEAFF.

The chain carries TRBV7-8 and TRBJ1-2, with 8 bases lining up with TRBD1. This CDR3 region has 15 residues. Germline V gene data show CDR1 as SGHVS and CDR2 as FQNEAQ. Trimming removed 0 bases from V and 2 bases from J; junction bases left unmatched: 2. The CDR3 DNA is TGTGCCAGCAGCTTAGCGACAGGGGCAAACTATGGCTACACCTTC. Protein product: CASSLATGANYGYTF.

About this clone itself: This specimen includes other DNA sequences encoding the same CDR3. CDR3 DNA: TGTGCCAGCTCACGTGGGGCTGGCTACGAGCAGTACTTC. Its translation is CASSRGAGYEQYF. The J gene is TRBJ2-7, the V gene TRBV18; D might be TRBD1 (5 bases). CDR1 and CDR2 (germline): KGHSH, LQKENI. V was clipped by 4 bases and J by 3 bases, with 10 bases between them. The CDR3 sequence is 13 residues long.

This chain uses TRBV7-9 with TRBJ2-7; D might be TRBD2 (5 bases). V was shortened by 2 bases and J by 0 bases, with 8 bases between the two germline ends. Per germline, CDR1 SEHNR and CDR2 FQNEAQ (reference sequence). The CDR3 runs 14 residues. CDR3 sequence reads: CASSLSGFSYEQYF. The CDR3, as DNA: TGTGCCAGCAGCTTATCGGGGTTCTCCTACGAGCAGTACTTC.

The chain uses TRBV10-3 and TRBJ2-1; perhaps TRBD2 as D (5 bases). The CDR3 totals 15 residues. The germline gives CDR1 ENHRY, CDR2 SYGVKD. V lost 2 bases and J 0 bases, leaving 8 bases between the germline ends. Here the CDR3 DNA reads TGTGCCATCAGTGAGCAACTAGGCTCCTACAATGAGCAGTTCTTC. It encodes CAISEQLGSYNEQFF.

This chain uses TRBV9 with TRBJ2-1, with 8 nucleotides matching TRBD2. V gave up 4 bases and J gave up 7 bases; unmatched junction bases: 7. This CDR3 spans 14 amino acids. Germline CDR1 and CDR2: SGDLS and YYNGEE. This CDR3 reads CASSLRLAPNEQFF. The CDR3, as DNA: TGTGCCAGCAGCCTGAGACTAGCGCCGAATGAGCAGTTCTTC.

The rearrangement joins TRBV28 to TRBJ2-6; D unclear. The CDR3 length is 14 residues. The germline gives CDR1 MDHEN, CDR2 SYDVKM. V was clipped by 3 bases and J by 0 bases, with 3 bases between them. CDR3 protein: CASSLYSGANVLTF. The CDR3 coding sequence is TGTGCCAGCAGTTTGTACTCTGGGGCCAACGTCCTGACTTTC.

This chain connects TRBV6-5 to TRBJ2-7, with D maybe TRBD2 (6 bases). Trimming left V 5 bases short and J 2 bases short, with 10 bases between. Germline-derived CDR1 and CDR2 are MNHEY and SVGAGI. The CDR3 consists of 13 residues. The CDR3 coding sequence is TGTGCCAGCAGTATTAGGAGGGCCTACGAGCAGTACTTC. Encoded protein: CASSIRRAYEQYF.

This chain connects TRBV7-6 to TRBJ2-7; D remains ambiguous. The CDR3 totals 14 residues. V lost 5 bases to trimming and J lost 7 bases, with 18 bases between them. Germline V lookup: CDR1 SGHVS, CDR2 FNYEAQ. Here the CDR3 reads CASSPTPRQAEQYF. CDR3 coding DNA: TGTGCCAGCAGCCCGACTCCTCGTCAGGCAGAGCAGTACTTC.

This clone was counted between two and nine times. This chain connects TRBV7-2 to TRBJ2-7, with unresolved D. V shed 1 base and J shed 5 bases, with 6 bases lying between them. Per the germline V gene, CDR1 is SGHTA and CDR2 is FQGNSA. The CDR3 is made up of 12 amino acids. Written as DNA, the CDR3 is TGTGCCAGCAGCTTAGTCAGGAACGAGCAGTACTTC. Translating gives CASSLVRNEQYF.

This clone was counted a few times. The V call is TRBV28, the J call TRBJ2-7, with TRBD1 identical over 11 bases. This CDR3 region has 14 residues. Germline V gene sequence: CDR1 MDHEN, CDR2 SYDVKM. V gave up 4 bases and J gave up 5 bases; unmatched junction bases: 4. The DNA of the CDR3 is TGTGCCAGCAGTTCTCCGGGACAGGGGGACGAGCAGTACTTC. The encoded protein is CASSSPGQGDEQYF. Full variable domain (missing parts from reference TRBV28 and TRBJ2-7): DVKVTQSSRYLVKRTGEKVFLECVQDMDHENMFWYRQDPGLGLRLIYFSYDVKMKEKGDIPEGYSVSREKKERFSLILESASTNQTSMYLCASSSPGQGDEQYFGPGTRLTVT.

This chain links TRBV6-5 with TRBJ1-2; D is possibly TRBD1 (5 bases). From germline, CDR1 is MNHEY and CDR2 SVGAGI. The CDR3 is 12 residues long. The chain's CDR3 is CPRGGTRVGYTF. CDR3 nucleotides: TGTCCACGGGGGGGAACAAGGGTTGGCTACACCTTC.

The chain links TRBV27 to TRBJ2-3; 10 nucleotides match TRBD2. The CDR3 loop spans 17 amino acids. CDR1 is MNHEY and CDR2 is SMNVEV in the germline V gene (reference sequence). Trimming cost V 3 bases and J 0 bases; bases outside gene matches: 6. The chain's CDR3 is CASSFQRGGPSTDTQYF. DNA of the CDR3: TGTGCCAGCAGTTTCCAGCGGGGGGGCCCCAGCACAGATACGCAGTATTTT.

The CDR3 protein is CASSPKGGTDTQYF. Written as DNA, the CDR3 is TGTGCCAGCAGCCCTAAAGGGGGCACAGATACGCAGTATTTT. V is TRBV9 and J is TRBJ2-3, with D maybe TRBD1 (5 bases). Germline lookup yields CDR1 SGDLS and CDR2 YYNGEE. The V end lost 4 bases, the J end lost 1 base, and 10 bases lay between the germline ends. The CDR3 covers 14 residues.